The 8 T cell receptor beta chains reported below all come from one sample, sequenced in a study of OX40 agonist ivuxolimab in advanced cancers. The assay was immunoSEQ multiplex PCR, and TCRdb's table has in-frame clones only and misses some. This table has 55,000 to 80,000 clones, 80% to 90% appearing once. Here the sequenced sample was CD4+ or CD8+ T cells sorted from blood, taken in a trial of the OX40 agonist ivuxolimab. The receptors here all came from an adult with an advanced solid tumor such as melanoma, head and neck, liver or kidney cancer.

V usage is TRBV5-1 and J usage is TRBJ1-1; 8 positions match TRBD1. The CDR3 covers 16 residues. Trimming cost V 0 bases and J 4 bases; bases outside gene matches: 8. Germline CDR1 reads SGHRS; CDR2 reads YFSETQ. The CDR3 DNA reads TGCGCCAGCAGCTTGGCCACCGGACAGGGCGGCACTGAAGCTTTCTTT. The encoded protein is CASSLATGQGGTEAFF.

This chain links TRBV9 with TRBJ2-3; tentative D call: TRBD1 (5 bases). Germline V gene lookup returns CDR1 SGDLS and CDR2 YYNGEE. The V end was cut by 9 bases, the J end by 5 bases, with 10 bases between. CDR3 length: 11 residues. Here the CDR3 DNA reads TGTGCCACCGGGCAGGGAGATACGCAGTATTTT. Translating gives CATGQGDTQYF.

The rearrangement uses TRBV4-1 and TRBJ2-2; 7 nucleotides match TRBD1. The CDR3 extends over 16 amino acids. The germline V gene has CDR1 MGHRA and CDR2 YSYEKL. Trimming removed 3 bases from V and 1 base from J; junction bases left unmatched: 5. The CDR3: CASSHTGALNTGELFF. The CDR3 DNA reads TGCGCCAGCAGCCACACAGGGGCCCTGAACACCGGGGAGCTGTTTTTT.

V usage is TRBV19 and J usage is TRBJ1-5; D perhaps matches TRBD1 (5 bases). Germline V gives CDR1 LNHDA, CDR2 SQIVND (reference sequence). The CDR3 has 15 residues. Trimming pared 3 bases from V and 5 bases from J, leaving 14 bases between. The CDR3 coding sequence is TGTGCCAGTAGTATGGCTGGACCGGGGGATCAGCCCCAGCATTTT. Protein product: CASSMAGPGDQPQHF. The full variable domain, in which reference TRBV19 and TRBJ1-5 provide the parts outside the CDR3, is DGGITQSPKYLFRKEGQNVTLSCEQNLNHDAMYWYRQDPGQGLRLIYYSQIVNDFQKGDIAEGYSVSREKKESFPLTVTSAQKNPTAFYLCASSMAGPGDQPQHFGDGTRLSIL.

This chain joins TRBV11-2 and TRBJ1-2; TRBD1 matches 7 bases. Germline CDR1 and CDR2: SGHAT and FQNNGV. This CDR3 spans 15 amino acids. Trimming took 0 bases from V and 5 from J; bases not matched to a gene: 6. This CDR3 is CASSLDPGQYYGYTF. As DNA, the CDR3 is TGTGCCAGCAGCTTAGATCCGGGACAGTATTATGGCTACACCTTC.

This rearrangement joins TRBV28 to TRBJ2-5; TRBD1 aligns across 9 bases. V gave up 9 bases and J gave up 5 bases; unmatched junction bases: 10. CDR1 and CDR2 from the germline V gene are MDHEN and SYDVKM. The CDR3 extends over 14 amino acids. The CDR3 loop reads CASKKDRGGETQYF. The CDR3 coding sequence is TGTGCCAGTAAAAAGGACAGGGGCGGCGAGACCCAGTACTTC.

This chain connects TRBV5-1 to TRBJ2-5, with D possibly TRBD2 on 6 matching bases. The CDR3 is 15 amino acids. CDR1 is SGHRS, CDR2 YFSETQ, per germline. Trimming took off 3 bases at V and 7 bases at J, with 19 bases between the two ends. Here the CDR3 DNA reads TGCGCCAGCAGCTCGGAGGGGACCCCTGACGTGACCCAGTACTTC. Residues: CASSSEGTPDVTQYF.

The genes are TRBV28 and TRBJ1-2, with D possibly being TRBD1 (5 bases). CDR3 length: 12 amino acids. Germline V gene data show CDR1 as MDHEN and CDR2 as SYDVKM. Between the trimmed V and J ends, which lost 5 bases and 8 bases, there was a span of 12 bases. CDR3 coding DNA: TGTGCCAGCAGTCCGACAGTTGTCGGCTACACCTTC. Its protein is CASSPTVVGYTF.